What follows describes a single T cell receptor beta chain. The data were obtained in a study of blood T cell repertoires in COVID-19. Study-level background: T cells, B-cell-depleted T cells, or PBMCs supplied cDNA or gDNA.

Recruits, aged roughly 18 to 100 years, lived in about two dozen US areas. Profiling relied on immunoSEQ multiplex PCR, and the TCRdb table lists in-frame clones only, not all of them. Of 250,000 to 300,000 clones listed, 65% to 90% are singletons. The CDR3 sequence is 13 residues long. Trimming pared 5 bases from V and 4 bases from J, leaving 12 bases between. The germline V gene encodes CDR1 SEHNR and CDR2 FQNEAQ (reference sequence). V and J are TRBV7-9 and TRBJ2-7; possibly TRBD2 for D (5 bases). This clonotype was sampled from a man younger than 35 who had recovered from COVID-19. The sample consisted of PBMCs or T cells enriched from blood (not recorded which). CDR3 DNA sequence: TGTGCCAGCAGCGAGGAGGACCGATACGAGCAGTACTTC. Protein product: CASSEEDRYEQYF.